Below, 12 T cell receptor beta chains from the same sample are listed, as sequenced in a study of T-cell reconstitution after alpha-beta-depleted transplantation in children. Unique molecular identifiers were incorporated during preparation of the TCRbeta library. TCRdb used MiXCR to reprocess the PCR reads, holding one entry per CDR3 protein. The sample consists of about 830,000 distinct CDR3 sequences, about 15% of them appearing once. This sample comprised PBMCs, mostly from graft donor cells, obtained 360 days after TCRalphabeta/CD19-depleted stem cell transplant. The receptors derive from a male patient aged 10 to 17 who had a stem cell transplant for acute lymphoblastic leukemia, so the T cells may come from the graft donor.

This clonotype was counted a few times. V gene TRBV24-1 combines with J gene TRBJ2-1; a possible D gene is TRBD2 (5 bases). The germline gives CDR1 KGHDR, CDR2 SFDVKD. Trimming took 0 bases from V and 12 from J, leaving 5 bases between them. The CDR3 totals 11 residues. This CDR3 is CATSDLSGQFF. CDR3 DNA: TGTGCCACCAGTGATTTGAGCGGGCAGTTCTTC.

CDR3 nucleotides: TGCAGCGCCCGACAGGGTCTCTACGAGCAGTACTTC. This gives the protein CSARQGLYEQYF. The chain has TRBV20-1 and TRBJ2-7; TRBD1 matches 7 bases. The CDR3 extends over 12 amino acids. CDR1 is DFQATT, CDR2 SNEGSKA, per germline (reference sequence).

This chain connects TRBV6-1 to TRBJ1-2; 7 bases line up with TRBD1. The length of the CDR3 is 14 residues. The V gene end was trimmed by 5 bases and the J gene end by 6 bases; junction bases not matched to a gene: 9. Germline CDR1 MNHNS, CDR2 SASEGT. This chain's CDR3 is CASSTNRGPHGYTF. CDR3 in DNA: TGTGCCAGCAGTACGAACAGGGGCCCCCATGGCTACACCTTC.

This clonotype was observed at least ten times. The CDR3 DNA is TGCGCCAGCAGCTTATGGACCCAGAACACCGGGGAGCTGTTTTTT. Residues: CASSLWTQNTGELFF. The V and J genes are TRBV5-1 and TRBJ2-2; D remains ambiguous. CDR3 length: 15 amino acids. Germline assignment: CDR1 SGHRS and CDR2 YFSETQ. The V and J ends lost 2 bases and 1 base respectively, with 9 bases between them. Looking up the rest from reference TRBV5-1 and TRBJ2-2 gives the full variable domain: KAGVTQTPRYLIKTRGQQVTLSCSPISGHRSVSWYQQTPGQGLQFLFEYFSETQRNKGNFPGRFSGRQFSNSRSEMNVSTLELGDSALYLCASSLWTQNTGELFFGEGSRLTVL.

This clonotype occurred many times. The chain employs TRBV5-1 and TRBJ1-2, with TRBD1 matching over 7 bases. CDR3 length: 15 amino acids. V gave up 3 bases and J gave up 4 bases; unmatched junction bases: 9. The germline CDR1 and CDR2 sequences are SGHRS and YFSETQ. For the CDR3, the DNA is TGCGCCAGCAGCTCCCGGGACAGCCAACTCTATGGCTACACCTTC. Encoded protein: CASSSRDSQLYGYTF.

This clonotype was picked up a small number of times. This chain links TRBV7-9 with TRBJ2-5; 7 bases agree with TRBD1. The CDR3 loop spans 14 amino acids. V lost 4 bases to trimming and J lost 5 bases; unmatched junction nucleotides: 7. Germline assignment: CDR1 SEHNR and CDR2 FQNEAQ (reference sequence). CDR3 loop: CASSSLQGFETQYF. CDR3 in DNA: TGTGCCAGCAGCTCCCTACAGGGGTTCGAGACCCAGTACTTC.

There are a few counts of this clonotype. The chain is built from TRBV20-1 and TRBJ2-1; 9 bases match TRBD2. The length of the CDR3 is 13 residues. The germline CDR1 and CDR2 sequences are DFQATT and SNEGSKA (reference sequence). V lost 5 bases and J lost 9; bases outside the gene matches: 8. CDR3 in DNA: TGCAGTGCTCCCGGGGGACTAGCAAGTGAGCAGTTCTTC. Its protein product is CSAPGGLASEQFF.

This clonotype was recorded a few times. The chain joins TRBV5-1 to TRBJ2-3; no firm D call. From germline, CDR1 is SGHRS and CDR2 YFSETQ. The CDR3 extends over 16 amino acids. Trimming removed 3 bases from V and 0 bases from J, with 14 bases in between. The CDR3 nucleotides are TGCGCCAGCAGCTCGACCGCCGGCCCTAGCACAGATACGCAGTATTTT. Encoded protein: CASSSTAGPSTDTQYF. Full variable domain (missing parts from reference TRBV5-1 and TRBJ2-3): KAGVTQTPRYLIKTRGQQVTLSCSPISGHRSVSWYQQTPGQGLQFLFEYFSETQRNKGNFPGRFSGRQFSNSRSEMNVSTLELGDSALYLCASSSTAGPSTDTQYFGPGTRLTVL.

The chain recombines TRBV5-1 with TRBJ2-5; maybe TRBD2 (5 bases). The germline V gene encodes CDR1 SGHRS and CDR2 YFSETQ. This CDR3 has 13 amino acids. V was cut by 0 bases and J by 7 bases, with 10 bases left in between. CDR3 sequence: CASSLDNRGTQYF. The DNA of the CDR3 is TGCGCCAGCAGCTTGGATAACCGGGGGACCCAGTACTTC.

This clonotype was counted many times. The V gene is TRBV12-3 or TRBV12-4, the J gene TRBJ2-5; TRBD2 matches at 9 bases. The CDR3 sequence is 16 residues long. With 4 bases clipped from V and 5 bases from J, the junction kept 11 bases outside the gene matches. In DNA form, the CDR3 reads TGTGCCAGCAGTTCTCTAGCGGGACAAAGTGAGGAGACCCAGTACTTC. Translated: CASSSLAGQSEETQYF.

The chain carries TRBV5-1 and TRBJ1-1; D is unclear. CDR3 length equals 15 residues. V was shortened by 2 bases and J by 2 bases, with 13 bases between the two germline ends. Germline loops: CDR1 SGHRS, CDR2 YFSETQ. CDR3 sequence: CASSFMYGSNTEAFF. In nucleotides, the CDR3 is TGCGCCAGCAGCTTCATGTACGGAAGCAACACTGAAGCTTTCTTT.

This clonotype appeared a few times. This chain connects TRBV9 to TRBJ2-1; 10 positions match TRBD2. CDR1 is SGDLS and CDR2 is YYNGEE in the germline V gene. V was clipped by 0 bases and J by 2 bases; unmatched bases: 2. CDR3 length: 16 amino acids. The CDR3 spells CASSVGLAGTYNEQFF. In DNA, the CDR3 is TGTGCCAGCAGCGTAGGACTAGCGGGCACCTACAATGAGCAGTTCTTC.